The T cell receptor (beta chain) described here comes from a study of shared clonotypes between healthy human individuals (dated by TCRdb to the early 2020s). Looking at the study overall: The cohort comprised a couple of women and a few men aged 18 to 49 years. For each donor, CD4 naive and CD4 memory were each run on three plates, CD8 naive on two plates, and CD8 memory on one plate. The study deeply sequenced blood TCR repertoires of about 5 healthy adults to estimate repertoire size and the extent of clonotype sharing between individuals. Libraries were prepared and TCR repertoires were sequenced by different laboratories using diverse techniques, in order to increase sequencing depth and limit assay-specific biases. Leukapheresis yielded between about 0.94 and 10 billion PBMCs per donor.

Donors were healthy HIV-negative adults with no recently reported acute infections or vaccinations. Only Caucasian adults living in Nashville, Tennessee, USA were represented among the donors. CD4+ T cells were enriched by magnetic negative selection, after which naive cells were positively selected on CD45RA and the negative fraction was taken as the memory subset. After blood collection by leukapheresis, PBMCs were isolated using Ficoll-Histopaque density gradient centrifugation and then cryopreserved in the vapor phase of liquid nitrogen. Analytical flow cytometry was used to check the purity and quantity of every magnetically sorted T cell population. Genomic DNA was isolated from every sorted fraction and measured by UV absorbance on a Nanodrop 2000c. On the study overall, not on this receptor specifically: Estimated clonotype richness was generally larger for naive than for memory subsets. Roughly 5% of naive CD4, 3.5% of naive CD8, roughly 2.4% of memory CD4, and over 0.35% of memory CD8 clonotypes were shared across a few donors. The genetic and exposure-history diversity represented was limited by the small number of donors. Compared with non-shared clonotypes, the clonotypes found in all four sorted-subset donors had higher generation probabilities. Sampling was restricted to blood, and TCR repertoires in tissues likely differ from the TCR repertoires found in blood. Based on pairwise subsampling, the degree of clonotype sharing among donors was expected to be affected by sequencing depth. Incomplete sequencing was indicated by rarefaction of sorted-subset datasets, despite the large sequencing depth.

Using the deep immunoSEQ assay, TCR CDR3 regions were amplified from genomic DNA by multiplex PCR. Genomic DNA extracted from each cell subset was distributed evenly over all wells of several immunoSEQ 96-well plates, and each plate served as one replicate. For sorted subsets, about 220 ng of genomic DNA, equivalent to roughly 33,000 T cell genomes, went into each replicate PCR. Purified libraries were measured with a Qubit 3.0 fluorometer, size-checked on a Bioanalyzer 2100, and measured again with the KAPA Library Quantification kit. A separate single-read 150-cycle Illumina NextSeq 550 flow cell was used to sequence each immunoSEQ 96-well plate. The authors' analysis ran thus. Because only junctional sequences without quality scores were contained in the immunoSEQ output, filtering matching that applied to full-length reads could not be performed. To assign V/J genes and CDR3, sequences were annotated against IMGT germline references using PyIR, a Python wrapper for IgBLAST v1.9. Reads were filtered out if the reads had weak V/J assignments (E-value above 1e-6), no CDR3, stop codons, out-of-frame junctions, or ambiguous translated residues. V3J clonotypes were defined as sequences sharing the same inferred V gene, J gene, and CDR3 amino acid sequence. Percentage overlap between repertoires was calculated by dividing the number of shared unique clonotypes by the size of the smaller repertoire. Repertoire richness was assessed with RTK rarefaction, the Chao1 estimator, and Recon v2.1 estimates of unobserved clonotypes. Generation probabilities were computed with OLGA for all TCRbeta clonotypes obtained by the gDNA method from a few donors. The immuneACCESS repertoire file appears here via TCRdb, limited to in-frame rearrangements. These files lack a portion of the clones; in checked studies, under half of the deficit traces to unresolved V genes, and the cause of the others is not known. That table gives V, J and clone size, and the DNA gave D and trimming. This sample comprises under 550,000 clones, 96% of them detected only once. The leading ten clones occupy 0.06% of the sample.

A remark on this clone: Its antigen is currently not known. No base quality values were provided; no much bigger clone lies one nucleotide off.

The sample was naive CD4+ T cells sorted from blood. Interpreted using the paper, the cell subset or site label stands for: CD45RA+ positively selected. This TCR was sampled from a woman aged 25 to 45 in good health.

The CDR3 has the sequence CASSLDGAGGNSPLHF. The nucleotide sequence is given as TGTGCCAGCAGCTTGGACGGGGCAGGGGGGAATTCACCCCTCCACTTT. The chain is encoded by TRBV5-4 joined to TRBJ1-6, and TRBD1 matches 7 of the central bases. After removal of 0 bases from V and 7 bases from J, the junction retains 7 bases not matched to a gene. The CDR3, cysteine through phenylalanine, is 16 amino acids long. The CDR3 DNA has 48 bases and is translated from base 1. The germline V gene (reference sequence) yields SGHNT for CDR1 and YYREEE for CDR2.